This TCR beta chain was retrieved from a study of T cell responses to AZD1222 COVID-19 vaccine (TCRdb year 2021). About the investigation overall: AZD1222 recipients given second doses at about 4 weeks or at about 12 weeks were pooled, since spike-specific TCR depth and breadth were not found to differ between the two schedules. Trial participants were enrolled by age into subgroups of 18-55, 56-69 and 70-plus years, and around 150, 28 and 57 TCR-sequenced participants, respectively, were included in these subgroups. A total of about 230 trial participants underwent TCR sequencing, of whom some 210 received two doses of AZD1222 and about 25 received two doses of the MenACWY control vaccine. Broad study findings and their caveats: In the small 56-69-year group, the increase in depth fell short of significance, most likely because of low power. After two AZD1222 doses, spike-specific TCR breadth and depth were significantly higher than at day 0 and than in MenACWY recipients. Only five to seven AZD1222 recipients were SARS-CoV-2 seropositive at baseline, limiting conclusions about previously exposed vaccinees. Nearly half of unique spike-specific TCRs reportedly recognized epitopes outside regions mutated in the B.1.351 and B.1.1.7 variants. Most participants were white British and females outnumbered males, and the authors suggested that clonal diversity may have been underestimated. The whole spike protein was spanned by vaccine-associated CD4 TCRs, and dominant responses were seen in regions 160-218 and 743-854. Because no day 14 peak-response samples were available, the repertoires could be characterized only after the peak T cell response.

Details on this clone: The antigen this receptor binds is unknown. Nothing much larger sits one base from this clone, and base qualities are not available.

The CDR3 regions of human TCRbeta chains were subjected to immunosequencing. Per the original workflow: TCRs in the repertoires were matched against a reference library of SARS-CoV-2-specific TCRs that had been generated with the MIRA antigen-specificity platform. Breadth was defined as the fraction of unique TCRs that were SARS-CoV-2-associated. Depth was defined as the fraction of total T cells that were SARS-CoV-2-associated. Using the MIRA data, each spike-specific TCR was mapped to the spike region that the TCR reacts to and placed in a CD4 or CD8 class. Log10-transformed breadth and depth values were compared by one-way ANOVA with Sidak's multiple comparisons tests. The table was pulled from immuneACCESS by TCRdb, which kept in-frame rearrangements only. Such tables lose some clones; where checked, under half of the loss comes from unresolved V genes, and the rest has no known cause. That table gives V, J and clone size, and the DNA gave D and trimming. In all, the sample holds about 170,000 clones, and 85% to 90% of those were seen once. The ten largest account for 6.9% of the sample.

CDR1 SGDLS and CDR2 YYNGEE are derived from the germline V gene. The germline V end is reduced by 4 bases and the J end by 7 bases; junction bases left unmatched: 8. The CDR3, cysteine through phenylalanine, is 15 amino acids long. The entry retains the CDR3 DNA only, 45 bases that are in frame from base 1. The time point label of this sample denotes: baseline before first vaccination. The vaccinee samples were drawn from two UK trials, COV001 and COV002, one of which was a single-blind randomized controlled phase 2/3 trial testing AZD1222 (ChAdOx1 nCoV-19) in healthy adults. Trial participant PBMC samples were collected at day 0 and day 28 after the second dose for TCRbeta chain sequencing.

Recombination connected TRBV9 to TRBJ2-2; a stretch of 9 junction bases matches TRBD1. This receptor was taken from an adult in good health. The sample here was peripheral blood, taken on day 0 of AZD1222 vaccination. The encoded CDR3 is CASSPRQGVIGELFF. Here is the DNA: TGTGCCAGCAGCCCCAGACAGGGGGTGATCGGGGAGCTGTTTTTT.